Here is one T cell receptor (beta chain) with its context. Data came from immunoSEQ multiplex PCR; TCRdb stores just in-frame clones and leaves some out. The profile shows about 53,000 clones, about 86% of them singletons. Germline V gene sequence: CDR1 SGHRS, CDR2 YFSETQ. Losses at the gene ends were 4 bases for V and 4 bases for J; bases not matched to a gene: 9. The CDR3 loop spans 15 amino acids. This sample was included in a study of blood T cell repertoires in COVID-19. For the study at large: Italy, Spain and the United States were the sources of the convalescent and acute COVID-19 samples. Sample material is recorded as cDNA or gDNA derived from T cells, B-cell-depleted T cells, or PBMCs.

Sequenced sample: peripheral blood. This receptor was obtained from a woman aged 80 or over with COVID-19, enrolled during active disease. The rearrangement uses TRBV5-1 and TRBJ2-7; TRBD1 matches 9 bases. CDR3 bases: TGCGCCAGCAGCGTGTATCCGGGACAGGGTTACGAGCAGTACTTC. The encoded protein is CASSVYPGQGYEQYF.